A selection of T cell receptor beta chains follows, all from one sample in a study of neurological immune-mediated disorders. TCRdb reprocessed the 5' RACE reads via MiXCR and lists one record per CDR3 protein. The sample lists 35,000 to 40,000 distinct CDR3 sequences; around 7.8% were seen once. The sequencing sample was made of PBMCs. The origin of the receptors is a woman between 35 and 50 years old in good health. The CDR3 runs from the conserved cysteine through the conserved F or W. Fields, in order: CDR3 protein, V gene, J gene.

CSARDISGITYEQYF	TRBV20-1	TRBJ2-7
CASSAFHSGANVLTF	TRBV5-1	TRBJ2-6
CASSHKRYGYTF	TRBV7-9	TRBJ1-2
CASSQTGTGLKNIQYF	TRBV3-1	TRBJ2-4
CASTPSSGLSYEQYF	TRBV7-6	TRBJ2-7
CASSPGGSRGETQYF	TRBV6-5	TRBJ2-5
CASSLVDQPQHF	TRBV7-9	TRBJ1-5
CASSHRDRGNDEQFF	TRBV7-9	TRBJ2-1
CASSRQGGAKNIQYF	TRBV28	TRBJ2-4
CASSSDRQETQYF	TRBV27	TRBJ2-5
CSATIADTQYF	TRBV20-1	TRBJ2-3
CASKPTDPVLGQYF	TRBV10-2	TRBJ2-7
CASSLGGRSNTGELFF	TRBV5-1	TRBJ2-2
CASSLTKRARTSGANVLTF	TRBV6-2/TRBV6-3	TRBJ2-6
CASSLARASGDNEQFF	TRBV5-1	TRBJ2-1
CSAGTAYNEQFF	TRBV29-1	TRBJ2-1
CASSLTSASLNYEQYF	TRBV27	TRBJ2-7
CSARDTGLEQAFF	TRBV20-1	TRBJ1-1
CASSPTGSEQFF	TRBV3-1	TRBJ2-1
CASSLVTGLGSPLHF	TRBV5-1	TRBJ1-6
CASSLGSGRVYIQYF	TRBV5-1	TRBJ2-4
CASSYSGAGVDTQYF	TRBV6-2/TRBV6-3	TRBJ2-3
CASSFDRTAGNTIYF	TRBV7-8	TRBJ1-3